This is a list of T cell receptor beta chains from one sample in a study of tumor-infiltrating lymphocytes in primary liver carcinoma. Via MiXCR, TCRdb re-called the multiplex PCR reads, giving one row per CDR3 protein. The data show 70,000 to 75,000 distinct CDR3 sequences, with 60% to 80% seen just once and about a quarter held by the top ten. What was sequenced was liver tumor tissue from sampling region 4. The origin of the receptors is a man in his forties with primary liver carcinoma and hepatitis B virus infection. CDR3s include the opening cysteine and the closing phenylalanine or tryptophan. A D gene is named only where the DNA matches it firmly. Clone size appears in some rows only: once, few, many, or a class for an expanded clone.

TRBJ2-3 TRBV11-2 many - TGTGCCAGCAGCTCACAGGGAGGGCTTCTCATGAATACGCAGTATTTT CASSSQGGLLMNTQYF
TRBJ2-5 TRBV4-2 - TRBD1 TGTGCCAGCAACCAAACGGACAGGGTGGCCGAGACACAGTACTTC CASNQTDRVAETQYF
TRBJ1-3 TRBV5-1 - - TGCGCCAGCAGCTTGGGGGATTTCTCTGGAAACACCATATATTTT CASSLGDFSGNTIYF
TRBJ2-7 TRBV11-2 - - TGTGCCAGCAGCTTACCGGGACAGCGGGCCTGGCAGTACTTC CASSLPGQRAWQYF
TRBJ2-1 TRBV14 - - TGTGCCAGCAACCACCCAGGGGGAGGTTACAATAAGCAGTTCTTC CASNHPGGGYNKQFF
TRBJ2-1 TRBV11-3 - TRBD1 TGTGCCAGCAGCCTATCAGGGGGCCCCAATAAGCAATTCTTC CASSLSGGPNKQFF
TRBJ2-7 TRBV28 once - TGTGTCAGCTCTAGTAGGACGCTCGTCCACTTC CVSSSRTLVHF
TRBJ2-2 TRBV7-8 many - TGTGCCAGCAGCCCCCTTCGAGGACCGAACACCGGGGAGCTGTTTTTT CASSPLRGPNTGELFF
TRBJ1-3 TRBV11-2 - - TGTGCCCCAGCCCAGAGAGTTGGAAACACCATATATTTC CAPAQRVGNTIYF
TRBJ2-7 TRBV2 few - TGTGCCAGCACTAACCTCCATGGAAAGGAGCAGTACTTC CASTNLHGKEQYF
TRBJ2-1 TRBV28 few TRBD2 TGTGCCAGCAGTCCCCAACTAGCGCCGACTCCGGGGTTCTTC CASSPQLAPTPGFF
TRBJ2-3 TRBV14 - - TGTGCCAGCAGCCGGGACATATACGGCCTCGGGGGCACAGATACGCAGTATTTT CASSRDIYGLGGTDTQYF
TRBJ1-2 TRBV12-3/TRBV12-4 - TRBD1 TGTGTCAGCAGTTTAAGGGACAGGCCCTTCTATGACCACACCTTC CVSSLRDRPFYDHTF
TRBJ2-4 TRBV19 - TRBD2 TGTGCCAGTGGTAAAGCCTCTAGCGGAATAGCCAAAAACATTCAGTACTTC CASGKASSGIAKNIQYF
TRBJ2-2 TRBV6-1 many - TGTGCCAGCAGGCCCGACACCGGGGAGCTGTTTTTT CASRPDTGELFF
TRBJ2-7 TRBV6-1 - - TGTGCCAGCATGTATTTGGGATACGAGCAGTACTTC CASMYLGYEQYF
TRBJ2-2 TRBV28 - - TGTGCCAGCAGTTCCTGGACGTTAGCGAACAGCAGGGAGCTGTTTTTT CASSSWTLANSRELFF
TRBJ2-1 TRBV29-1 - - TGCAGCGTTGGGATGTGCCGAAATGAGCAGTTCTTC CSVGMCRNEQFF
TRBJ2-5 TRBV10-2 many - TGCGCCAGCGGGAGCGTCAAAGAGACCCAGTACTTC CASGSVKETQYF
TRBJ2-1 TRBV29-1 - - TGCACCGGTGGACCCACCTCCTACAATGAGCAGTTCTTC CTGGPTSYNEQFF
TRBJ2-2 TRBV11-3 few - TGTGCCAGCAGCTTTGGTCTAGGCACCGGGGAGCTGTTTTTT CASSFGLGTGELFF
TRBJ2-7 TRBV4-1 few TRBD1 TGCGCCAGCAGCCTCACGGGACAGGGTTTCGAGCGGTACTTC CASSLTGQGFERYF
TRBJ2-1 TRBV4-1 - - TGCGTCAGCAGCTCCCCGCGCGGTCCCTACAATGAGCACTTCTTC CVSSSPRGPYNEHFF
TRBJ2-5 TRBV28 many TRBD2 TGTGCCAGCAGTTTTGTTCTAGCGGGAGCGGGAGAGACCCAGTACTTC CASSFVLAGAGETQYF
TRBJ2-3 TRBV29-1 - TRBD1 TGCAGCGTTGGGGTGGGACAGTGGGATACGCTGTATTTT CSVGVGQWDTLYF
TRBJ2-1 TRBV29-1 - - TGCAGCTGCGGGGAGGGGGTGAACAATGAACACTTCTTC CSCGEGVNNEHFF
TRBJ1-1 TRBV5-1 - TRBD1 TGCGCCAGCAGCTGGATACCGGGACAGGAAGCCTTCTTT CASSWIPGQEAFF
TRBJ2-7 TRBV28 few - TGTGTCAGCAGTTTAATACAGGCTGACGAGCAGTACTTC CVSSLIQADEQYF
TRBJ1-5 TRBV18 few - TGTGCCAGCTCACCCACCGGGGGAGGGGGCAATCAGCCCCAGCATTTT CASSPTGGGGNQPQHF
TRBJ2-1 TRBV11-1 - TRBD2 TGTGCCAGCAGCTTACGCCCAAGACTAGCGGCTTATTCCTACAGTGAGCAGTTCTTC CASSLRPRLAAYSYSEQFF
TRBJ2-7 TRBV6-1 once - TGTGCGAGCAGTGGGCCCTCCCACGAGCACTACTTC CASSGPSHEHYF
TRBJ1-1 TRBV20-1 - - TGCAGTGGCATCGACATAAAGAACACTGAAGCTTTCTTT CSGIDIKNTEAFF
TRBJ2-1 TRBV5-6 many - TGTGCCAGCAGCCCATTGGCCTACAATGAGCAGTTCTTC CASSPLAYNEQFF
TRBJ2-2 TRBV11-2 - - TGTACCAGCAACACAAACACCGGAGAGCTGTTTTTT CTSNTNTGELFF
TRBJ1-6 TRBV10-3 - - TGTGCCATCATGCGGGGGTTCGAATCACCCCTCTACTTT CAIMRGFESPLYF
TRBJ2-3 TRBV28 many - TGTGCCAGCAGTTTGCCGTTTGGTACGCAGTATTTT CASSLPFGTQYF
TRBJ2-6 TRBV11-2 few - TGTGCCACCCAGCGACCGCGCTCTGGGGCCAACCTCCTGACTTTC CATQRPRSGANLLTF
TRBJ2-7 TRBV12-5 - - TGTGCTAGTGGTTTGGGGTGCAACTTCACAGATCCCCATAGGTGCGAGCAGTACTTC CASGLGCNFTDPHRCEQYF
TRBJ2-1 TRBV11-2 - TRBD2 TGTGCCAGCAGCTTTCGACTAGCGGGAGATTTCAATGGGCAACTCTTC CASSFRLAGDFNGQLF
TRBJ1-1 TRBV6-5 many - TGTGCCAGCAGTCATCCAGAACGTGAAGCTTTCTTT CASSHPEREAFF
TRBJ2-3 TRBV3-1 - - TGTGCCAGCAGCCAAGCGGGAGCCGATACGCAGTATTTT CASSQAGADTQYF
TRBJ2-7 TRBV11-2 few - TGTGCCAGCAGCTTTCGTGGGATAGGGGTTTTAGTGGGCGAGCAATACTTC CASSFRGIGVLVGEQYF
TRBJ2-2 TRBV6-5 many - TGTGCCAGCAGAGGTAACCACCAGAACACCGGGGAGCTGTTTTTT CASRGNHQNTGELFF
TRBJ1-1 TRBV12-5 - - TGTGCTAGTGGTCTAGAACAGGGCGAGGCTTTCTTT CASGLEQGEAFF
TRBJ2-7 TRBV28 few TRBD2 TGTGCCAGCAGTTTATCCGGGGGGAGCTCCTACGAGCAGTACTTC CASSLSGGSSYEQYF
TRBJ2-2 TRBV11-1 medium-sized - TGTGCCAGCAGCTTAGAGGGGAACACCGGGGAGCTGTTTTTT CASSLEGNTGELFF
TRBJ2-7 TRBV18 - - TGTGCCATCTCCAGGAGGGGGATCGACGAGCAGTACTTC CAISRRGIDEQYF
TRBJ1-6 TRBV13 - - TGTGCCAGCGGCCCCCAGGGTGCCTATAATTCACCCCTCCACTTC CASGPQGAYNSPLHF